A selection of T cell receptor beta chains follows, all from one sample in a study of beta chain features in type 1 diabetes. TCRdb keeps only in-frame clones here, not all; method: immunoSEQ multiplex PCR. The profile covers 60,000 or so clones, with around half appearing a single time and about 2.4% taken by the ten largest. The sequenced sample consisted of Tregs from blood. These receptors all come from a woman between 35 and 50 years old with type 1 diabetes. Each CDR3 is given with its conserved first and last residue. The order of the fields is V gene, J gene, clone size, D gene, CDR3 protein, CDR3 DNA. D genes are given only for firm matches. Some rows mark clone size as missing; the rest say once, few, many or name a class of expanded clone.

TRBV7-2	TRBJ2-1	.	TRBD2	CASEPPGLAVYNEQFF	TGTGCCAGCGAACCTCCGGGACTAGCGGTTTACAATGAGCAGTTCTTC
TRBV20-1	TRBJ1-2	.	TRBD1	CIGQGYGYTF	TGCATTGGACAGGGATATGGCTACACCTTC
TRBV6-1	TRBJ2-2	once	TRBD2	CASSEYGGGASNTGELFF	TGTGCCAGCAGTGAATACGGGGGGGGCGCGTCGAACACCGGGGAGCTGTTTTTT
TRBV19	TRBJ2-5	.	.	CASSVGPRGAEETQYF	TGTGCCAGTAGTGTAGGCCCCCGGGGGGCGGAAGAGACCCAGTACTTC
TRBV18	TRBJ1-1	.	.	CASSPLPGMNTEAFF	TGTGCCAGCTCACCACTACCGGGGATGAACACTGAAGCTTTCTTT
TRBV7-2	TRBJ2-2	.	TRBD2	CASSSRGGDTGELFF	TGTGCCAGCAGTTCTCGGGGGGGTGACACCGGGGAGCTGTTTTTT
TRBV7-9	TRBJ2-7	few	.	CASSLVPGTLDEQYF	TGTGCCAGCAGCTTAGTTCCGGGAACGCTGGACGAGCAGTACTTC
TRBV19	TRBJ2-3	.	TRBD2	CASSPPSGLAGGSTDTQYF	TGTGCCAGTAGTCCCCCTTCCGGACTAGCGGGAGGGAGCACAGATACGCAGTATTTT
TRBV7-8	TRBJ2-1	few	.	CASSLVVLAGNEQFF	TGTGCCAGCAGCTTAGTAGTACTAGCTGGGAATGAGCAGTTCTTC
TRBV6-5	TRBJ2-7	.	TRBD2	CASRREDEQYF	TGTGCCAGCAGGCGGGAGGACGAGCAGTACTTC